The sequence of this T cell receptor beta chain was determined in a study of blood T cell repertoires in COVID-19. The CDR3 covers 13 residues. Trimming left V 3 bases short and J 3 bases short, with 7 bases between. Germline CDR1 and CDR2: MRHNA and SNTAGT. Profiled with immunoSEQ multiplex PCR; TCRdb holds only in-frame clones, not every one. The repertoire has around 15,000 clones, almost 85% of them found once; the top ten carry around 26%. The sequenced sample consisted of peripheral blood. This chain joins TRBV6-4 and TRBJ2-3; perhaps TRBD1 as D (5 bases). The receptor comes from a woman between 70 and 85 years old with active COVID-19. This CDR3 reads CASSEQETDTQYF. As DNA, the CDR3 is TGTGCCAGCAGTGAACAGGAAACAGATACGCAGTATTTT.